This T cell receptor (beta chain) appears in the sequencing data of a study of T cell responses to AZD1222 COVID-19 vaccine. Overall study: Pooled in the analysis were second doses at about 4 or about 12 weeks.

With respect to this clone: Its antigen is unidentified.

Whole-study results and caveats: Seropositive at baseline were only five or six AZD1222 recipients. The donors showed a predominance of white British ancestry and of females, with possible underestimation of clonal diversity. Spike-specific TCR breadth rose after two AZD1222 doses, and depth rose as well.

CDR1 is KGHSH, CDR2 LQKENI, per germline. V lost 1 base and J lost 0, with 2 bases in between. The CDR3 runs 13 residues. Here immunoSEQ multiplex PCR was the method, and the copy in TCRdb shows in-frame clones only, minus some. Counted here are 140,000 to 150,000 clones, 90% to 95% occurring once; the ten biggest clones make up around 5.2%. The sequenced sample was peripheral blood, obtained on day 0 of AZD1222 vaccination. The rearrangement links TRBV18 to TRBJ2-3; no clear D gene. This receptor was identified in an adult in good health. CDR3 sequence reads: CASSPLSTDTQYF. The DNA for the CDR3 is TGTGCCAGCTCACCACTAAGCACAGATACGCAGTATTTT.